The T cell receptor (beta chain) under discussion was sequenced for a study of blood T cell repertoires in COVID-19. The wider study: Spain, Italy and the United States supplied samples that represented acute and convalescent COVID-19. In each case, the material was cDNA or gDNA derived from T cells, B-cell-depleted T cells, or PBMCs.

Libraries were prepared by immunoSEQ multiplex PCR; TCRdb keeps only in-frame clonotypes and omits some of them. The profile shows fewer than 400,000 clones, almost 90% of them singletons. Patients of the Seattle cohort, enrolled during active infection, were followed longitudinally. Germline lookup yields CDR1 MDHEN and CDR2 SYDVKM. CDR3 length: 15 amino acids. V lost 6 bases, J lost 5 bases, and 19 bases lay in between. The sample was peripheral blood. V is TRBV28 and J is TRBJ2-5; D is possibly TRBD2 (6 bases). This TCR derives from a woman in her 30s with COVID-19, enrolled during active disease. The CDR3 protein is CASSKGLLNGETQYF. In DNA, the CDR3 is TGTGCCAGCAGCAAGGGACTTTTAAACGGGGAGACCCAGTACTTC.